The present T cell receptor (beta chain) was sequenced within a study of regulatory T cells in long-lasting Graves disease. General observations from the study: The analysis examined peripheral blood only and excluded thyroid tissue. Possibly, too few samples lowered accuracy.

This clonotype has at least ten counts. No antigen is known for it. The CDR3 runs to 12 residues. V shed 8 bases and J 2 bases; nucleotides not matched to a gene: 1. Germline V gene sequence: CDR1 SNHLY, CDR2 FYNNEI. Time point: persistent/refractory GD, antithyroid drugs over 5 years with positive TRAb. The TCR library was made from RNA that had been extracted from PBMCs in TRIzol. The authors diagnosed Graves' disease using American Thyroid Association guidelines. To make TCR beta libraries, researchers used iRepertoire HTBI primers and Arm-PCR of CDR3 regions. TCRdb independently ran MiXCR on the multiplex PCR reads; one entry per CDR3 protein. The sample lists about 310,000 distinct CDR3 sequences, around a fifth occurring once.

The clonotype originates from a female donor with Graves disease. Sample: peripheral blood mononuclear cells (PBMCs), taken when the disease was refractory, from a patient treated with antithyroid drugs. The chain combines TRBV2 with TRBJ2-7, with 9 bases aligning to TRBD1. CDR3 sequence (DNA): TGTGCCAGCCGGGACAGGGCCTACGAGCAGTACTTC. Protein product: CASRDRAYEQYF. The full variable domain, completed using reference TRBV2 and TRBJ2-7, is EPEVTQTPSHQVTQMGQEVILRCVPISNHLYFYWYRQILGQKVEFLVSFYNNEISEKSEIFDDQFSVERPDGSNFTLKIRSTKLEDSAMYFCASRDRAYEQYFGPGTRLTVT.